The 18 T cell receptor beta chains below all came from one sample that was sequenced in a study of blood T cell repertoires in COVID-19. Produced via immunoSEQ multiplex PCR; TCRdb's table is partial and in-frame only. This sample has tens of thousands of clones, with just under 80% found just once. Sequencing was performed on peripheral blood. The receptor source for this set is a man in his sixties or seventies with COVID-19, enrolled during active disease.

This sequence joins TRBV11-2 and TRBJ2-3, with a possible D match to TRBD1 (6 bases). Trimming removed 2 bases from V and 2 bases from J, with 14 bases in between. The CDR3 extends over 16 amino acids. Germline V lookup: CDR1 SGHAT, CDR2 FQNNGV. For the CDR3, the DNA is TGTGCCAGCAGCTTACGACAGGCACCCAACACAGATACGCAGTATTTT. This gives the protein CASSLRQAPNTDTQYF.

The chain employs TRBV6-5 and TRBJ1-3; D call uncertain. CDR1 is MNHEY, CDR2 SVGAGI, per germline. The CDR3 consists of 15 residues. The V gene lost 5 bases and the J gene lost 0 bases, with 11 bases spanning the gap. The CDR3 loop is CASSPTVSSGNTIYF. The CDR3 DNA follows: TGTGCCAGCAGTCCCACAGTGAGCTCTGGAAACACCATATATTTT.

The chain is built from TRBV11-2 and TRBJ1-6; D possibly corresponds to TRBD1 (6 bases). V was clipped by 0 bases and J by 14 bases, with 14 bases between them. Germline CDR1 SGHAT, CDR2 FQNNGV. The CDR3 runs to 14 residues. In nucleotides, the CDR3 is TGTGCCAGCAGCTTAGAAAGCAGGGGATCCACCCTCCACTTT. This sequence encodes CASSLESRGSTLHF.

This chain links TRBV6-1 with TRBJ1-2; no firm D call. V was pared by 3 bases and J by 3 bases, with 11 bases between. The CDR3 is 14 amino acids. CDR1 MNHNS and CDR2 SASEGT come from the germline V gene. The CDR3 bases are TGTGCCAGCAGTGACCTACAGTCGGACTATGGCTACACCTTC. Translation gives CASSDLQSDYGYTF.

The chain combines TRBV6-5 with TRBJ2-7; maybe TRBD1 (5 bases). This CDR3 has 13 amino acids. Germline CDR1 reads MNHEY; CDR2 reads SVGAGI. The V end was cut by 6 bases, the J end by 2 bases, with 11 bases between. This CDR3 is CASRPTVTYEQYF. The CDR3 coding sequence is TGTGCCAGCAGGCCGACAGTAACCTACGAGCAGTACTTC.

V is TRBV11-3 and J is TRBJ2-3; D gene ambiguous. Germline loops: CDR1 SGHNT, CDR2 YENEEA. The V and J ends lost 3 bases and 0 bases respectively, with 16 bases between them. This CDR3 has 17 residues. The chain's CDR3 is CASSFYDHGLSTDTQYF. The CDR3 DNA reads TGTGCCAGCAGCTTTTACGATCATGGGCTAAGCACAGATACGCAGTATTTT.

The chain links TRBV4-3 to TRBJ2-5; the match to TRBD2 covers 11 bases. In germline, CDR1 is LGHNA, CDR2 YSLEER. J was trimmed by 0 bases and V by 4 bases; bases with no gene match: 13. The CDR3 totals 19 residues. DNA of the CDR3: TGCGCCAGCAGCCCGGGAGGTCTAGCGGGGGGACTTTACCAAGAGACCCAGTACTTC. Its protein product is CASSPGGLAGGLYQETQYF.

This chain uses TRBV7-7 with TRBJ2-1; 8 bases are a match to TRBD2. The V gene's germline CDR1 is SSHAT and CDR2 FNYEAQ (reference sequence). Unmatched junction bases numbered 12, after V lost 5 bases and J lost 6 bases. There are 16 residues in the CDR3. The CDR3 DNA sequence: TGTGCCAGCAGCCCCCGGATTGACGCGGGGGGCAATGAGCAGTTCTTC. The encoded protein is CASSPRIDAGGNEQFF.

This rearrangement joins TRBV4-1 to TRBJ2-7, with D hard to call. CDR1 is MGHRA, CDR2 YSYEKL, per germline. The CDR3 consists of 15 residues. The germline V and J ends were trimmed by 0 bases and 2 bases, with 11 bases remaining between them. The CDR3: CASSQEGSGPYEQYF. CDR3 DNA: TGCGCCAGCAGCCAAGAGGGTTCAGGTCCCTACGAGCAGTACTTC.

V is TRBV29-1 and J is TRBJ2-1; TRBD2 agrees at 11 bases. V dropped 6 bases and J dropped 3; count of bases not matched to a gene: 7. There are 15 residues in the CDR3. CDR1 is SQVTM and CDR2 is ANQGSEA in the germline V gene. The CDR3 reads CSVDGTSGVYNEQFF. The CDR3 nucleotides are TGCAGCGTCGACGGGACTAGCGGTGTCTACAATGAGCAGTTCTTC.

The CDR3 here is CASSSLAGVNTGELFF. The CDR3 DNA reads as TGTGCCAGCAGCTCACTAGCGGGGGTGAACACCGGGGAGCTGTTTTTT. The V gene is TRBV5-4, the J gene TRBJ2-2; 11 bases agree with TRBD2. Germline V gives CDR1 SGHNT, CDR2 YYREEE (reference sequence). The V gene end was trimmed by 3 bases and the J gene end by 1 base; junction bases not matched to a gene: 2. This CDR3 comprises 16 residues.

The gene calls are TRBV6-1 and TRBJ1-1, with 9 bases matching TRBD1. The CDR3 has 16 residues. The V gene end was trimmed by 4 bases and the J gene end by 0 bases; junction bases not matched to a gene: 6. CDR1 is MNHNS and CDR2 is SASEGT in the germline V gene. The CDR3 here is CASSVPTGGMNTEAFF. CDR3 DNA: TGTGCCAGCAGTGTTCCGACAGGGGGAATGAACACTGAAGCTTTCTTT.

The chain couples TRBV28 to TRBJ2-1; no clear D. Germline values: CDR1 MDHEN, CDR2 SYDVKM. This CDR3 has 11 amino acids. Trimming pared 8 bases from V and 6 bases from J, leaving 8 bases between. For the CDR3, the DNA is TGTGCCAGCGACTCGTTCAATGAGCAGTTCTTC. Its protein product is CASDSFNEQFF.

This clone was counted once. CDR3 protein: CASSPGTGDSPLHF. The CDR3 DNA reads TGTGCCAGCAGCCCGGGGACAGGGGATTCACCCCTCCACTTT. The chain uses TRBV7-6 and TRBJ1-6; 10 positions agree with TRBD1. V was pared by 5 bases and J by 8 bases, with 3 bases of the junction left unmatched. Germline V lookup: CDR1 SGHVS, CDR2 FNYEAQ. CDR3 length: 14 amino acids.

V usage is TRBV11-2 and J usage is TRBJ2-7; a possible D gene is TRBD1 (6 bases). The CDR3 consists of 13 residues. Trimming pared 5 bases from V and 6 bases from J, leaving 14 bases between. Germline V lookup: CDR1 SGHAT, CDR2 FQNNGV. CDR3 protein: CASSRLGTFEQYF. The CDR3 DNA sequence: TGTGCCAGCAGCCGCCTAGGGACATTCGAGCAGTACTTC.

This clone has only one observation. This chain joins TRBV3-1 (or the pseudogene TRBV3-2) and TRBJ2-5, with no clear D. CDR3 length: 13 amino acids. In germline, CDR1 is LGHDT, CDR2 YNNKEL (reference sequence). V dropped 6 bases and J dropped 1 base, with 9 bases sitting between them. For the CDR3, the DNA is TGTGCCAGCAGGCTCGCCGGCCAAGAGACCCAGTACTTC. Its protein is CASRLAGQETQYF.

The sample holds a few counts of this clone. The chain carries TRBV18 and TRBJ1-5; TRBD1 matches 9 bases. There are 16 residues in the CDR3. Germline lookup yields CDR1 KGHSH and CDR2 LQKENI. Unmatched junction bases numbered 10, after V lost 4 bases and J lost 6 bases. This CDR3 is CASSRGEQGAGQPQHF. The CDR3 coding sequence is TGTGCCAGCTCACGGGGAGAACAGGGGGCGGGTCAGCCCCAGCATTTT.

The rearrangement links TRBV3-1 (or the pseudogene TRBV3-2) to TRBJ1-2, with unresolved D. Germline V gene data show CDR1 as LGHDT and CDR2 as YNNKEL (reference sequence). V gave up 3 bases and J gave up 8 bases, with 10 bases separating them. This CDR3 is built from 12 residues. CDR3 loop: CASSHGEEGYTF. DNA for the CDR3: TGTGCCAGCAGCCACGGTGAAGAAGGCTACACCTTC.